Listed below are T cell receptor beta chains from one sample, sequenced in a study of T cells after yellow fever vaccination. One entry per CDR3 protein, called by TCRdb with MiXCR from the 5' RACE reads. The data show approximately 510,000 distinct CDR3 sequences, with around a fifth seen just once and roughly 16% held by the top ten. Sample: PBMCs, taken 20 to 25 days after the first yellow fever vaccination. The receptors here all came from a man younger than 35 who received the YFV17D yellow fever vaccine. The CDR3 runs from the conserved cysteine through the conserved F or W. D genes are given only for firm matches. A clone size is listed for some rows: how often the clone was seen (once, few, many), or a class if it is expanded.

CDR3 protein: CASTPGQITGELFF
CDR3 DNA: TGTGCCAGTACCCCGGGACAGATCACCGGGGAGCTGTTTTTT
clone size: -
J gene: TRBJ2-2
D gene: TRBD1
V gene: TRBV19

CDR3 protein: CASSLAVGGTGELFF
CDR3 DNA: TGCGCCAGCAGCTTGGCCGTCGGGGGTACCGGGGAGCTGTTTTTT
clone size: few
J gene: TRBJ2-2
D gene: -
V gene: TRBV5-1

CDR3 protein: CASSIPRSSYNEQFF
CDR3 DNA: TGTGCCAGTAGTATCCCGAGGAGCTCCTACAATGAGCAGTTCTTC
clone size: -
J gene: TRBJ2-1
D gene: -
V gene: TRBV19

CDR3 protein: CASSYQGTNEKLFF
CDR3 DNA: TGTGCCAGCAGTTATCAGGGGACTAATGAAAAACTGTTTTTT
clone size: -
J gene: TRBJ1-4
D gene: -
V gene: TRBV6-2/TRBV6-3

CDR3 protein: CASSPRGSGDTEAFF
CDR3 DNA: TGTGCCAGCAGCCCCCGGGGGTCCGGAGACACTGAAGCTTTCTTT
clone size: -
J gene: TRBJ1-1
D gene: -
V gene: TRBV9

CDR3 protein: CATLGALGYTF
CDR3 DNA: TGTGCCACCCTTGGGGCTCTAGGCTACACCTTC
clone size: few
J gene: TRBJ1-2
D gene: -
V gene: TRBV6-5

CDR3 protein: CASSLEVAGGETGELFF
CDR3 DNA: TGTGCCAGCAGCTTAGAGGTTGCAGGGGGCGAAACCGGGGAGCTGTTTTTT
clone size: -
J gene: TRBJ2-2
D gene: TRBD1
V gene: TRBV7-8

CDR3 protein: CASSLNLFRDTEAFF
CDR3 DNA: TGTGCCAGCAGCTTAAATCTTTTTAGAGACACTGAAGCTTTCTTT
clone size: -
J gene: TRBJ1-1
D gene: -
V gene: TRBV5-5

CDR3 protein: CSARELRVSLYEQYF
CDR3 DNA: TGCAGTGCTAGAGAATTAAGGGTTTCCCTCTACGAGCAGTACTTC
clone size: -
J gene: TRBJ2-7
D gene: -
V gene: TRBV20-1

CDR3 protein: CATSRGTGGETQYF
CDR3 DNA: TGTGCCACCAGCAGGGGGACAGGGGGAGAGACCCAGTACTTC
clone size: few
J gene: TRBJ2-5
D gene: TRBD1
V gene: TRBV15

CDR3 protein: CASSFGPTEAFF
CDR3 DNA: TGTGCCAGCAGTTTTGGACCGACTGAAGCTTTCTTT
clone size: -
J gene: TRBJ1-1
D gene: -
V gene: TRBV12-3/TRBV12-4

CDR3 protein: CASSRDRGIIGELFF
CDR3 DNA: TGTGCCAGCAGCCGGGACAGGGGTATTATCGGGGAGCTGTTTTTT
clone size: once
J gene: TRBJ2-2
D gene: TRBD1
V gene: TRBV5-6

CDR3 protein: CASSHVKETQYF
CDR3 DNA: TGTGCCAGCAGCCACGTGAAAGAGACCCAGTACTTC
clone size: few
J gene: TRBJ2-5
D gene: -
V gene: TRBV3-1

CDR3 protein: CASSLPRSSYNSPLHF
CDR3 DNA: TGTGCCAGCAGCTTACCCCGGAGCTCCTATAATTCACCCCTCCACTTT
clone size: few
J gene: TRBJ1-6
D gene: -
V gene: TRBV7-8

CDR3 protein: CASSTLAGGRGYTQYF
CDR3 DNA: TGTGCCAGCAGTACCCTAGCGGGGGGGCGAGGATATACGCAGTATTTT
clone size: few
J gene: TRBJ2-3
D gene: TRBD2
V gene: TRBV6-1

CDR3 protein: CASTSGTRIHREQFF
CDR3 DNA: TGTGCCAGCACGTCGGGGACAAGAATCCACAGGGAGCAGTTCTTC
clone size: -
J gene: TRBJ2-1
D gene: -
V gene: TRBV27

CDR3 protein: CASNTNWGTEAFF
CDR3 DNA: TGTGCCAGCAACACCAACTGGGGCACTGAAGCTTTCTTT
clone size: many
J gene: TRBJ1-1
D gene: -
V gene: TRBV6-2/TRBV6-3

CDR3 protein: CASAGADQETQYF
CDR3 DNA: TGCGCCAGCGCGGGGGCGGACCAAGAGACCCAGTACTTC
clone size: -
J gene: TRBJ2-5
D gene: -
V gene: TRBV5-1

CDR3 protein: CASSKPVGQGILLGEQYF
CDR3 DNA: TGTGCCAGCTCGAAACCAGTGGGACAGGGGATTTTATTGGGCGAGCAGTACTTC
clone size: few
J gene: TRBJ2-7
D gene: TRBD1
V gene: TRBV18

CDR3 protein: CASSLNRGANEQFF
CDR3 DNA: TGCGCCAGCAGCTTGAATCGGGGGGCGAATGAGCAGTTCTTC
clone size: many
J gene: TRBJ2-1
D gene: -
V gene: TRBV5-1

CDR3 protein: CASSQVPGQGVAGYTF
CDR3 DNA: TGCGCCAGCAGCCAAGTTCCGGGACAGGGGGTCGCTGGCTACACCTTC
clone size: few
J gene: TRBJ1-2
D gene: TRBD1
V gene: TRBV4-3

CDR3 protein: CSALTLQGQETQYF
CDR3 DNA: TGCAGTGCGCTTACACTACAGGGGCAAGAGACCCAGTACTTC
clone size: few
J gene: TRBJ2-5
D gene: TRBD1
V gene: TRBV20-1

CDR3 protein: CSVRRPMTSEAFF
CDR3 DNA: TGCAGCGTGCGAAGGCCCATGACCTCTGAAGCTTTCTTT
clone size: -
J gene: TRBJ1-1
D gene: -
V gene: TRBV29-1

CDR3 protein: CASSYGQGRTGELFF
CDR3 DNA: TGTGCCAGCAGTTACGGACAGGGGAGAACCGGGGAGCTGTTTTTT
clone size: -
J gene: TRBJ2-2
D gene: TRBD1
V gene: TRBV6-5

CDR3 protein: CASTTEGSANYGYTF
CDR3 DNA: TGTGCCAGCACCACAGAGGGGTCAGCTAACTATGGCTACACCTTC
clone size: many
J gene: TRBJ1-2
D gene: -
V gene: TRBV7-2

CDR3 protein: CSVEIGGRGTGELFF
CDR3 DNA: TGCAGCGTTGAAATTGGTGGCAGGGGAACCGGGGAGCTGTTTTTT
clone size: few
J gene: TRBJ2-2
D gene: -
V gene: TRBV29-1

CDR3 protein: CASSKSGQSQETQYF
CDR3 DNA: TGTGCCAGCAGCAAATCTGGACAGTCCCAAGAGACCCAGTACTTC
clone size: few
J gene: TRBJ2-5
D gene: -
V gene: TRBV21-1

CDR3 protein: CASSFSPTGDSYEQYF
CDR3 DNA: TGTGCCAGCAGCTTTTCCCCGACAGGGGACTCCTACGAGCAGTACTTC
clone size: -
J gene: TRBJ2-7
D gene: TRBD1
V gene: TRBV7-6

CDR3 protein: CASGSGHPEGVHDTQYF
CDR3 DNA: TGTGCTAGTGGTTCGGGACACCCTGAGGGGGTACATGATACGCAGTATTTT
clone size: -
J gene: TRBJ2-3
D gene: -
V gene: TRBV12-5